Listed below are T cell receptor beta chains from one sample, sequenced in a study of human T cells and chemical hapten exposure. From the RACE reads, TCRdb called clonotypes with MiXCR, one entry per CDR3 protein. This sample carries about 380,000 distinct CDR3 sequences, about 6.3% of them seen once, and the ten largest clones take about 6%. Source: whole blood, taken in connection with sensitization to the hapten diphenylcyclopropenone (DPC). The receptors shown here come from a woman in her late teens or twenties with alopecia areata. Some clones in this sample may be carry-over from other donors' samples. Each CDR3 is given with its conserved first and last residue.

j_gene: TRBJ1-2
v_gene: TRBV7-2
len: 13
CDR3aa: CASSLFTNYGYTF

j_gene: TRBJ2-5
v_gene: TRBV5-1
len: 15
CDR3aa: CASSSGVAAQETQYF

j_gene: TRBJ1-1
v_gene: TRBV7-6
len: 15
CDR3aa: CASSYGQGASTEAFF

j_gene: TRBJ1-6
v_gene: TRBV7-6
len: 15
CDR3aa: CASSLDSLPNSPLHF

j_gene: TRBJ2-6
v_gene: TRBV7-2
len: 16
CDR3aa: CATRKFIPSGANVLTF

j_gene: TRBJ1-1
v_gene: TRBV10-3
len: 14
CDR3aa: CAISSITGNTEAFF

j_gene: TRBJ2-7
v_gene: TRBV5-4
len: 16
CDR3aa: CASSPQISVPRAEQYF

j_gene: TRBJ1-1
v_gene: TRBV4-3
len: 15
CDR3aa: CASSLNIGAHTEAFF

j_gene: TRBJ2-3
v_gene: TRBV7-9
len: 13
CDR3aa: CASSSTGEYTQYF

j_gene: TRBJ1-1
v_gene: TRBV19
len: 14
CDR3aa: CASSQPWQNTEAFF

j_gene: TRBJ1-6
v_gene: TRBV12-3/TRBV12-4
len: 13
CDR3aa: CASSLSDRSPLHF

j_gene: TRBJ1-5
v_gene: TRBV28
len: 15
CDR3aa: CASSFRGLGNQPQHF

j_gene: TRBJ2-7
v_gene: TRBV20-1
len: 15
CDR3aa: CSAWTGGYSSYEQYF

j_gene: TRBJ2-3
v_gene: TRBV7-9
len: 16
CDR3aa: CASSLQKGLLTDTQYF

j_gene: TRBJ1-5
v_gene: TRBV7-9
len: 15
CDR3aa: CASSLRGGVEQPQHF

j_gene: TRBJ2-5
v_gene: TRBV5-1
len: 14
CDR3aa: CASSLGLPQETQYF

j_gene: TRBJ1-4
v_gene: TRBV5-6
len: 13
CDR3aa: CASSLQANEKLFF

j_gene: TRBJ2-1
v_gene: TRBV20-1
len: 13
CDR3aa: CSTSGGAGDEQFF

j_gene: TRBJ1-4
v_gene: TRBV27
len: 14
CDR3aa: CASSPGQGTEKLFF

j_gene: TRBJ2-1
v_gene: TRBV4-1
len: 13
CDR3aa: CASSLWGDNEQFF

j_gene: TRBJ1-3
v_gene: TRBV6-5
len: 14
CDR3aa: CASSAGISGNTIYF

j_gene: TRBJ2-7
v_gene: TRBV5-1
len: 15
CDR3aa: CASSLTSTGPGEQYF

j_gene: TRBJ1-1
v_gene: TRBV3-1
len: 14
CDR3aa: CASSQGIPHTEAFF

j_gene: TRBJ1-6
v_gene: TRBV12-3/TRBV12-4
len: 14
CDR3aa: CASRGGQTNSPLHF

j_gene: TRBJ1-1
v_gene: TRBV20-1
len: 14
CDR3aa: CSARPGTGDTEAFF

j_gene: TRBJ2-1
v_gene: TRBV13
len: 15
CDR3aa: CASSLGLGTGNEQFF

j_gene: TRBJ2-7
v_gene: TRBV25-1
len: 14
CDR3aa: CASTRTGGVHEQYF

j_gene: TRBJ1-1
v_gene: TRBV7-2
len: 14
CDR3aa: CASSSRDRETEAFF

j_gene: TRBJ2-1
v_gene: TRBV6-2/TRBV6-3
len: 15
CDR3aa: CASSYSGPSYNEQFF